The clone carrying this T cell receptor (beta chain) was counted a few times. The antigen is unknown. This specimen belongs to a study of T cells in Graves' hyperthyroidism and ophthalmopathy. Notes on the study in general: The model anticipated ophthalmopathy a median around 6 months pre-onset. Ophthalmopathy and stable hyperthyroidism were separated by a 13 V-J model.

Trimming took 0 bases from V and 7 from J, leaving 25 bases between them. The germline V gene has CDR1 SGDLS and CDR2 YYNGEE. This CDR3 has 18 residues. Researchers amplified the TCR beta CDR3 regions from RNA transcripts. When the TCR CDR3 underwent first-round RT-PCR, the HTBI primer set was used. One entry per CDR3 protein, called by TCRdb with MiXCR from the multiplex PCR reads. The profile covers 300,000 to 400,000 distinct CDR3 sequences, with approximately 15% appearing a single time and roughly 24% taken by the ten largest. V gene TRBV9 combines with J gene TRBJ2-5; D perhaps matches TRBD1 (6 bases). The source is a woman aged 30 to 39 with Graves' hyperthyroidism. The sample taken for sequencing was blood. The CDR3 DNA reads TGTGCCAGCAGCGTAGAGAGCGAGGGTGCTCGGATAGGGGGGACCCAGTACTTC. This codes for CASSVESEGARIGGTQYF.